A selection of T cell receptor beta chains follows, all from one sample in a study of shared T cell receptors in the human thymus. Here immunoSEQ multiplex PCR was the method, and the copy in TCRdb shows in-frame clones only, minus some. This sample has some 640,000 clones; around 87% occur once, and the top ten carry 0.009% to 0.0095%. The sample also formed part of further work on human thymus T cells.

Input material: thymocytes. These receptors all stem from a boy in the first two years of life with a congenital heart defect. Each CDR3 is given with its conserved first and last residue. A D gene is named only where the DNA matches it firmly. A row's size may be missing; if present it is once, few, many or a size class.

>NA|TRBV7-9|15|TRBD2|TRBJ2-1
TGTGCCAGCAGCAGCGGGGCGTTGAGGAGGAATGAGCAGTTCTTC
CASSSGALRRNEQFF
>NA|TRBV18|15|NA|TRBJ2-3
TGTGCCAGCTCACCCCAGGGGATTGAAACAGATACGCAGTATTTT
CASSPQGIETDTQYF
>NA|TRBV7-9|17|TRBD1|TRBJ1-2
TGTGCCAGCAGCGCTAGGACAGGGAGGAAGGCTAACTATGGCTACACCTTC
CASSARTGRKANYGYTF
>NA|TRBV6-5|14|NA|TRBJ2-6
TGTGCCAGCAGTTACTCCCCGGGGGCCAACGTCCTGACTTTC
CASSYSPGANVLTF
>NA|TRBV29-1|11|NA|TRBJ1-6
TGCAGCGTTGAGCCAGATTCACCCCTCCACTTT
CSVEPDSPLHF
>NA|TRBV5-4|14|NA|TRBJ2-5
TGTGCCAGCAGCTTGGCTAGCCCCCAAGAGACCCAGTACTTC
CASSLASPQETQYF
>NA|TRBV4-1|15|NA|TRBJ1-6
TGCGCCAGCAGCCAAATGGGGGGGAATAATTCCCCCCTCCACTTT
CASSQMGGNNSPLHF
>NA|TRBV30|17|TRBD2|TRBJ2-3
TGTGCCTGGAGTGTACGCCGGGGACTAGTGTGGACAGATACGCAGTATTTT
CAWSVRRGLVWTDTQYF
>NA|TRBV6-1|14|NA|TRBJ2-7
TGTGCCAGCACGGGAAAGCACGGTCGATACGAGCAGTACTTC
CASTGKHGRYEQYF
>NA|TRBV9|15|NA|TRBJ2-7
TGTGCCAGCAGCGTAGCTCTGGGGGAGGCTTACGAGCAGTACTTC
CASSVALGEAYEQYF
>NA|TRBV4-3|17|NA|TRBJ1-1
TGCGCCAGCAGCCAAGATGGGAGAGGCGGGGCTTTCACTGAAGCTTTCTTT
CASSQDGRGGAFTEAFF
>few|TRBV6-1|16|NA|TRBJ2-1
TGTGCCAGCAGTGAAGTCAGGAAGAGCTCCTACAATGAGCAGTTCTTC
CASSEVRKSSYNEQFF
>NA|TRBV5-1|13|NA|TRBJ2-7
TGCGCCAGCAGCTTGGGCAGGGACTACGAGCAGTACTTC
CASSLGRDYEQYF
>NA|TRBV14|16|TRBD1|TRBJ1-4
TGTGCCAGCAGCCTGGGACAGGGGGTCAAAAATGAAAAACTGTTTTTT
CASSLGQGVKNEKLFF
>NA|TRBV5-6|14|NA|TRBJ2-7
TGTGCCAGCAGCGATTACAGGGTAAACTACGAGCAGTACTTC
CASSDYRVNYEQYF
>NA|TRBV11-2|15|NA|TRBJ2-1
TGTGCCAGCAGCTTATCAGCTAGCCCCTACAATGAGCAGTTCTTC
CASSLSASPYNEQFF
>NA|TRBV4-1|14|NA|TRBJ1-2
TGCGCCAGCAGCCAAGATCAAGGGGAAGGAGGCTACACCTTC
CASSQDQGEGGYTF
>NA|TRBV27|15|NA|TRBJ2-7
TGTGCCAGCAGTCCGCAGGCAGGGGACCCATACGAGCAGTACTTC
CASSPQAGDPYEQYF
>once|TRBV5-6|14|NA|TRBJ1-5
TGTGCCAGCAGCTTGGCCAGGAATAATCAGCCCCAGCATTTT
CASSLARNNQPQHF
>NA|TRBV10-3|13|TRBD2|TRBJ2-1
TGTGCCACCACTAGCGGCTCCTACAATGAGCAGTTCTTC
CATTSGSYNEQFF
>NA|TRBV4-2|13|NA|TRBJ1-5
TGTGCCAGCAGGCAGGGCCCCAATCAGCCCCAGCATTTT
CASRQGPNQPQHF
>NA|TRBV19|14|NA|TRBJ2-5
TGTGCCAGTAGTATCGACCGGACAGAAGAGACCCAGTACTTC
CASSIDRTEETQYF
>NA|TRBV6-1|14|TRBD1|TRBJ1-1
TGTGCCAGCAATGAGACAGGGAGTAGGCTAAGGGCTTTCTTT
CASNETGSRLRAFF
>NA|TRBV10-1|13|TRBD1|TRBJ2-7
TGCGCCAGCAGCCTTGGGACAGACTACGAGCAGTACTTC
CASSLGTDYEQYF
>NA|TRBV10-3|16|NA|TRBJ1-4
TGTGCCATCAGTGAGGGCGGGCACGACAATAATGAAAAACTGTTTTTT
CAISEGGHDNNEKLFF
>NA|TRBV27|14|TRBD1|TRBJ2-1
TGTGCCAGCAGGCCGGGACAGGGTGATAATGAGCAGTTCTTC
CASRPGQGDNEQFF
>NA|TRBV7-8|16|TRBD1|TRBJ1-2
TGTGCCAGCAGCATACTTAGGACAGGGGGCGATCATGGCTACACCTTC
CASSILRTGGDHGYTF
>few|TRBV4-3|14|TRBD2|TRBJ2-7
TGCGCCAGCAGCCAAGCTAGCGGGGACTACGAGCAGTACTTC
CASSQASGDYEQYF
>once|TRBV6-5|13|NA|TRBJ1-5
TGTGCCAGCAGTTACGATCGAGATCAGCCCCAGCATTTT
CASSYDRDQPQHF
>once|TRBV19|15|NA|TRBJ1-5
TGTGCCAGTAGTATGCTTGGAGGACTGTTTCAGCCCCAGCATTTT
CASSMLGGLFQPQHF
>NA|TRBV11-2|17|NA|TRBJ2-7
TGTGCCAGCAGCGTCAAAAGCCTCCTTGGGAGAAACTACGAGCAGTACTTC
CASSVKSLLGRNYEQYF
>NA|TRBV28|15|TRBD1|TRBJ1-2
TGTGCCAGCAGTCAGGACAGGGGGTCTAACTATGGCTACACCTTC
CASSQDRGSNYGYTF
>NA|TRBV27|18|TRBD2|TRBJ2-7
TGTGCCAGCAGTCACCGTCTTGCGGGGGCAAGCGGGAGTGACGAGCAGTACTTC
CASSHRLAGASGSDEQYF
>NA|TRBV18|12|TRBD1|TRBJ1-4
TGTGCCAGCGGGACAGGGAATGAAAAACTGTTTTTT
CASGTGNEKLFF
>NA|TRBV4-3|17|TRBD2|TRBJ2-5
TGCGCCAGCAGCCAAGGGGGACGGCGGGAGGATATAGAGACCCAGTACTTC
CASSQGGRREDIETQYF
>once|TRBV6-1|16|NA|TRBJ2-7
TGTGCCAGCAGTGAAGGGGGAGGGGGGCCCCCCTACGAGCAGTACTTC
CASSEGGGGPPYEQYF
>NA|TRBV29-1|15|NA|TRBJ2-3
TGCAGCGTTGGGGGCTGGACAGTAGTCGCAGATACGCAGTATTTT
CSVGGWTVVADTQYF
>NA|TRBV11-3|19|TRBD2|TRBJ2-1
TGTGCCAGCAGCCCTACTTTGGGGGGCGGGAGGGACACCTACAATGAGCAGTTCTTC
CASSPTLGGGRDTYNEQFF
>few|TRBV6-1|16|NA|TRBJ2-5
TGTGCCAGCAGTGAAGGGGCAGGTAATCCCCAAGAGACCCAGTACTTC
CASSEGAGNPQETQYF
>NA|TRBV14|13|NA|TRBJ1-2
TGTGCCAGCAGCCAGGTGGGCATCTATGGCTACACCTTC
CASSQVGIYGYTF
>NA|TRBV28|16|TRBD1|TRBJ1-5
TGTGCCAGCAGTTTACTGGACAGGAGTAGCAATCAGCCCCAGCATTTT
CASSLLDRSSNQPQHF